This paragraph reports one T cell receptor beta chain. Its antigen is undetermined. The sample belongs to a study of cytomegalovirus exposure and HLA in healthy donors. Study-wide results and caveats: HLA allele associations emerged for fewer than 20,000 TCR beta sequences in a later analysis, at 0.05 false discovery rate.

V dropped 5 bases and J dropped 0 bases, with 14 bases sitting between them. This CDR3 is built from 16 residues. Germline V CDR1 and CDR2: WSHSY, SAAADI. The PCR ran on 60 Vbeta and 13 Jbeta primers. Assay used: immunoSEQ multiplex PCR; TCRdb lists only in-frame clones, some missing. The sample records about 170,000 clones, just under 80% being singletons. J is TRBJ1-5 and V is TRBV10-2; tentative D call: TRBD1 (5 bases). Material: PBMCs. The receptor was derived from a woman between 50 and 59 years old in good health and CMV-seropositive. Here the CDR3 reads CASSISGRYSNQPQHF. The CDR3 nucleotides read TGCGCCAGCAGTATTTCAGGGCGATATAGCAATCAGCCCCAGCATTTT.